Following are 8 T cell receptor beta chains from one sample sequenced in a study of blood T cell repertoires in COVID-19 (TCRdb year 2020). Libraries came from the immunoSEQ multiplex PCR assay. TCRdb took this table from immuneACCESS and kept in-frame rearrangements with V and J called. Such tables lack part of the clones; where checked against another copy, unresolved V genes explain under half of the gap, and the rest is unexplained. Within this sample are about 210,000 clones, with around 83% of them counted one time only. The ten largest clonotypes hold around 2.4% of the sample. Sample: peripheral blood. The receptors originated from a man aged 35-49 years who had recovered from COVID-19.

This chain joins TRBV4-3 and TRBJ2-2; 9 nucleotides match TRBD2. The germline V gene has CDR1 LGHNA and CDR2 YSLEER. The length of the CDR3 is 17 residues. Unmatched junction bases numbered 6, after V lost 3 bases and J lost 1 base. The CDR3, as DNA: TGCGCCAGCAGCCAGAAGGTAGCGGGAGTGAACACCGGGGAGCTGTTTTTT. It is translated as CASSQKVAGVNTGELFF.

V usage is TRBV6-6 and J usage is TRBJ1-2, with TRBD1 matching 8 bases. Unmatched junction bases numbered 6, after V lost 2 bases and J lost 7 bases. Germline CDR1 is MNHNY and CDR2 is SVGAGI (reference sequence). The CDR3 is 14 amino acids. The chain's CDR3 is CASSYGQGAFGYTF. The CDR3 nucleotides read TGTGCCAGCAGTTACGGTCAGGGGGCGTTTGGCTACACCTTC.

The rearrangement links TRBV10-1 to TRBJ1-1; 10 bases match TRBD1. The junction had 8 bases not matched to a gene; V was cut back by 2 bases and J by 5 bases. This CDR3 region has 16 residues. Germline V CDR1 and CDR2: WNHNN, SYGVQD (reference sequence). The CDR3 here is CASSEGQGEVRTEAFF. The DNA of the CDR3 is TGCGCCAGCAGTGAGGGACAGGGGGAAGTAAGGACTGAAGCTTTCTTT.

The chain joins TRBV27 to TRBJ2-2; 8 bases map to TRBD1. Germline V lookup: CDR1 MNHEY, CDR2 SMNVEV (reference sequence). The CDR3 spans 15 residues. V lost 4 bases, J lost 1 base, and 2 bases stayed unmatched. DNA of the CDR3: TGTGCCAGCAGTTGGACAGGGATGAACACCGGGGAGCTGTTTTTT. The encoded protein is CASSWTGMNTGELFF.

This chain connects TRBV7-6 to TRBJ2-1; D unresolved. The CDR3 runs to 11 residues. Per the germline V gene, CDR1 is SGHVS and CDR2 is FNYEAQ. V lost 4 bases and J 9 bases, leaving 7 bases between the germline ends. Here the CDR3 DNA reads TGTGCCAGCAGCTCTCGCAGTGAGCAGTTCTTC. Residues: CASSSRSEQFF.

The chain links TRBV5-6 to TRBJ2-7; maybe TRBD1 (6 bases). Germline values: CDR1 SGHDT, CDR2 YYEEEE. This CDR3 has 15 residues. The germline V and J ends were trimmed by 1 base and 4 bases, with 15 bases remaining between them. The CDR3 nucleotides read TGTGCCAGCAGCTTGAGCCGGGACATGACATACGAGCAGTACTTC. This gives the protein CASSLSRDMTYEQYF. Variable domain in full (rest from reference TRBV5-6 and TRBJ2-7): DAGVTQSPTHLIKTRGQQVTLRCSPKSGHDTVSWYQQALGQGPQFIFQYYEEEERQRGNFPDRFSGHQFPNYSSELNVNALLLGDSALYLCASSLSRDMTYEQYFGPGTRLTVT.

V gene TRBV4-1 combines with J gene TRBJ2-2; 11 bases map to TRBD2. V was pared by 3 bases and J by 5 bases, with 8 bases of the junction left unmatched. Per the germline V gene, CDR1 is MGHRA and CDR2 is YSYEKL. This CDR3 spans 17 amino acids. In DNA form, the CDR3 reads TGCGCCAGCAGCCAGGAGGTCACTAGCGGGAGTACCGGGGAGCTGTTTTTT. As protein: CASSQEVTSGSTGELFF.

This chain joins TRBV6-5 and TRBJ1-5, with a tentative D call TRBD1 (5 bases). From germline, CDR1 is MNHEY and CDR2 SVGAGI. The CDR3 is 13 amino acids. Trimming left V 8 bases short and J 0 bases short, with 8 bases between. The DNA for the CDR3 is TGTGCCAGCGCGGGGGATAGCAATCAGCCCCAGCATTTT. It specifies CASAGDSNQPQHF.